The source of this T cell receptor beta chain is a study of control samples from healthy donors and cancer patients. The repertoire was sequenced with immunoSEQ multiplex PCR; TCRdb's copy has only in-frame clones and lacks some. This table has roughly 90,000 clones, roughly four fifths appearing once. The CDR3 spans 13 residues. J lost 1 base, V lost 7 bases, and 3 bases had no gene match. In germline, CDR1 is SGHNT, CDR2 YYREEE (reference sequence). The J gene is TRBJ2-3, the V gene TRBV5-4, with 7 bases aligning to TRBD2. The specimen was blood. The receptor's source is a woman aged 55-69 years in good health. This chain's CDR3 is CASRLAGTDTQYF. CDR3 bases: TGTGCCAGCCGGCTAGCGGGCACAGATACGCAGTATTTT.